The 11 T cell receptor beta chains reported below all come from one sample, sequenced in a study of T-cell reconstitution after alpha-beta-depleted transplantation in children (dated by TCRdb to about 2016). Libraries came from PCR. Instrument on record: Illumina HiSeq 2500. TCR library preparation used molecular barcoding, with unique molecular identifiers applied to normalize quantification of the TCRbeta repertoire. TCRdb reworked the public reads: Q25 trimming with fastp, MiXCR clone assembly, productive beta chains retained. CDR3 protein duplicates are merged, each entry listing the most common genes and DNA. The sample includes 90,000 to 130,000 distinct CDR3 sequences, with about 6% observed a single time. Approximately 23% of the sample rests with the top ten. Sample treatment or condition, as interpreted from the label and publication: allogeneic hematopoietic cell transplantation with graft depleted of TCRalphabeta T cells and CD19 B cells.

Sequencing used PBMCs, mostly from graft donor cells, obtained 360 days after TCRalphabeta/CD19-depleted stem cell transplant. The receptor source for this set is a male patient aged 2-15 years who had a stem cell transplant for acute lymphoblastic leukemia, so the T cells may come from the graft donor.

This clonotype has just a few counts. V gene TRBV6-1 combines with J gene TRBJ2-3; a weak D match, TRBD1 (6 bases). Germline CDR1 is MNHNS and CDR2 is SASEGT. V was trimmed by 4 bases and J by 0 bases, leaving 11 bases between them. The CDR3 has 15 residues. CDR3 bases: TGTGCCAGCAGTGCGCTCAGGGGTAGCACAGATACGCAGTATTTT. This codes for CASSALRGSTDTQYF.

The chain couples TRBV10-2 to TRBJ2-4; a weak D match, TRBD2 (6 bases). V dropped 8 bases and J dropped 7 bases, with 6 bases sitting between them. The germline gives CDR1 WSHSY, CDR2 SAAADI. The CDR3 sequence is 10 residues long. CDR3 sequence reads: CASGGNIQYF. The CDR3 nucleotides read TGCGCCAGCGGGGGGAACATTCAGTACTTC.

This clonotype was seen only a few times. The J gene is TRBJ1-4, the V gene TRBV7-9; a weak D match, TRBD1 (6 bases). Trimming stripped 3 bases from V and 6 bases from J, with 17 bases between. CDR1 is SEHNR, CDR2 FQNEAQ, per germline (reference sequence). The CDR3 contains 16 residues. CDR3: CASSFAKGEGDEKLFF. CDR3 bases: TGTGCCAGCAGCTTCGCAAAGGGTGAGGGGGATGAAAAACTGTTTTTT.

This clonotype was detected ten times or more. CDR3 amino acids: CASSLNRRETQYF. The CDR3 DNA reads TGTGCCAGCAGCTTAAACAGACGAGAGACCCAGTACTTC. J is TRBJ2-5 and V is TRBV7-2; D remains unclear. The CDR3 is 13 residues long. The germline gives CDR1 SGHTA, CDR2 FQGNSA. Trimming left V 2 bases short and J 4 bases short, with 8 bases between.

The sample holds many counts of this clonotype. The chain combines TRBV24-1 with TRBJ2-5, with unresolved D. Germline CDR1 is KGHDR and CDR2 is SFDVKD. Trimming shortened V by 1 base and J by 2 bases, and 7 bases separated the two germline ends. The CDR3 is made up of 14 amino acids. The CDR3 sequence is CATSDLRQQETQYF. The CDR3, as DNA: TGTGCCACCAGTGATTTAAGGCAGCAAGAGACCCAGTACTTC.

This clonotype was picked up many times. V gene TRBV5-8 combines with J gene TRBJ2-3; D remains ambiguous. The CDR3 contains 15 residues. Trimming pared 0 bases from V and 0 bases from J, leaving 8 bases between. The germline V gene encodes CDR1 SGHTS and CDR2 YDEGEE. The DNA for the CDR3 is TGTGCCAGCAGCTTGGGGGGTGCTAGCACAGATACGCAGTATTTT. It specifies CASSLGGASTDTQYF.

The chain carries TRBV5-5 and TRBJ1-5; D is perhaps TRBD1 (6 bases). The CDR3 sequence is 15 residues long. CDR1 and CDR2 (germline): SGHKS, YYEKEE (reference sequence). Trimming removed 1 base at V and 4 bases at J, with 12 bases between. CDR3 sequence: CASSLRGVGNQPQHF. Written as DNA, the CDR3 is TGTGCCAGCAGCTTGAGGGGGGTGGGAAATCAGCCCCAGCATTTT.

This clonotype was counted many times. This rearrangement joins TRBV2 to TRBJ2-5; unclear D gene. Germline CDR1 reads SNHLY; CDR2 reads FYNNEI. Trimming left V 3 bases short and J 1 base short, with 9 bases between. The length of the CDR3 is 14 residues. This CDR3 is CASSDPSTQETQYF. The DNA for the CDR3 is TGTGCCAGCAGTGATCCCAGCACCCAAGAGACCCAGTACTTC.

V and J are TRBV6-5 and TRBJ2-3; D ambiguous. This CDR3 spans 16 amino acids. CDR1 and CDR2 (germline): MNHEY, SVGAGI. Trimming took 0 bases from V and 2 from J, leaving 12 bases between them. CDR3 nucleotides: TGTGCCAGCAGTTACTCGATGCAGGTCTCCACAGATACGCAGTATTTT. It codes for CASSYSMQVSTDTQYF.

The DNA for the CDR3 is TGTGCCAGCAGCCCGCGGCAGGGAGGGACCCAGCATTTT. Amino acid sequence: CASSPRQGGTQHF. The rearrangement joins TRBV7-9 to TRBJ1-5; D possibly corresponds to TRBD1 (5 bases). Germline CDR1 and CDR2: SEHNR and FQNEAQ (reference sequence). V gave up 5 bases and J gave up 11 bases, with 16 bases separating them. The CDR3 is 13 amino acids.

The rearrangement joins TRBV4-3 to TRBJ2-2; 7 nucleotides match TRBD2. Germline CDR1 is LGHNA and CDR2 is YSLEER. This CDR3 contains 16 residues. V gave up 8 bases and J gave up 5 bases; unmatched junction bases: 14. This chain's CDR3 is CASGLGPYLRTGELFF. The DNA for the CDR3 is TGCGCCAGCGGACTAGGACCCTATCTTCGGACCGGGGAGCTGTTTTTT.